This entry features one T cell receptor (beta chain) sequence. V lost 6 bases and J 0 bases, leaving 15 bases between the germline ends. This CDR3 is built from 15 residues. Per the germline V gene, CDR1 is SNHLY and CDR2 is FYNNEI. The data were taken from a study of blood T cell repertoires in COVID-19. Study information: Some COVID-19 samples were acute and others convalescent; all came from the United States, Italy and Spain.

Per the original methods: Nucleated cell number was recorded as an estimate derived from reference gene primer amplification. The protocol was immunoSEQ multiplex PCR, while the TCRdb copy is restricted to in-frame clones and leaves out a portion. D and trimming were read from the DNA, whereas the V and J calls and clone size are those reported in that table. The sample holds roughly 200,000 clones, about 86% seen once. This clonotype was obtained from a man between 60 and 70 years old who had recovered from COVID-19. Sample: peripheral blood. The rearrangement joins TRBV2 to TRBJ2-7, with D possibly matching TRBD1 (6 bases). The CDR3 loop is CASRPRQGLSYEQYF. The CDR3 DNA reads TGTGCCAGCAGGCCTCGGCAGGGGCTCTCCTACGAGCAGTACTTC.